The 23 T cell receptor beta chains below come from one sample, sequenced in a study of T cell repertoires in cytomegalovirus infection. These TCRs are of unknown antigen specificity. Each CDR3 protein gets one entry after TCRdb re-called the reads with MiXCR. The data show about 120,000 distinct CDR3 sequences, with 30% seen just once and roughly two fifths held by the top ten. The specimen was CD8+ T cells from cultured PBMCs, collected from culture after CMV antigen stimulation. These receptor sequences come from a human donor in good health (CMV status not recorded). Some clones in this sample may be carry-over from other donors' samples.

The genes are TRBV2 and TRBJ2-7; D is ambiguous. V lost 1 base and J 0 bases, leaving 13 bases between the germline ends. Germline CDR1 SNHLY, CDR2 FYNNEI. The CDR3 has 16 residues. The CDR3 DNA reads TGTGCCAGCAGTGAAGGACCCAGCGTCAGCTCCTACGAGCAGTACTTC. Translation gives CASSEGPSVSSYEQYF.

This clonotype was seen many times. This chain links TRBV7-2 with TRBJ1-1; perhaps TRBD1 as D (6 bases). The CDR3 sequence is 17 residues long. V shed 1 base and J shed 2 bases, with 17 bases lying between them. CDR1 and CDR2 from the germline V gene are SGHTA and FQGNSA. The CDR3 protein is CASSLEVGGRGNTEAFF. The CDR3 region has the DNA TGTGCCAGCAGCTTAGAAGTCGGTGGCAGGGGTAACACTGAAGCTTTCTTT.

V usage is TRBV7-6 and J usage is TRBJ1-1; 7 nucleotides agree with TRBD1. Germline V lookup: CDR1 SGHVS, CDR2 FNYEAQ. The V gene end was trimmed by 5 bases and the J gene end by 8 bases; junction bases not matched to a gene: 8. The CDR3 is 13 residues long. Here the CDR3 DNA reads TGTGCCAGCAGCCCCCGGACAGGCGGAGAAGCTTTCTTT. It translates to CASSPRTGGEAFF.

This clonotype was found a few times. The V and J genes are TRBV4-3 and TRBJ2-7; D uncertain. CDR3 length equals 15 residues. With 0 bases removed from V and 2 bases from J, the gap between germline ends came to 11 bases. Per germline, CDR1 LGHNA and CDR2 YSLEER. The CDR3 nucleotides are TGCGCCAGCAGCCAAGATATGTTTTTGCCCTACGAGCAGTACTTC. This codes for CASSQDMFLPYEQYF.

The chain carries TRBV7-8 and TRBJ2-1; D unclear. The CDR3 sequence is 15 residues long. Trimming shortened V by 4 bases and J by 0 bases, and 10 bases separated the two germline ends. Germline loops: CDR1 SGHVS, CDR2 FQNEAQ. In DNA form, the CDR3 reads TGTGCCAGCAGCTCAAGCTTCAGCTCCTACAATGAGCAGTTCTTC. This encodes CASSSSFSSYNEQFF.

In this sample, this clonotype turned up a few times. The V call is TRBV29-1, the J call TRBJ2-6; 7 nucleotides line up with TRBD1. This CDR3 is 17 amino acids long. V trimming: 7 bases; J trimming: 0 bases; junction bases outside the gene matches: 12. Germline values: CDR1 SQVTM, CDR2 ANQGSEA. The chain's CDR3 is CSARSRDRHSGANVLTF. The CDR3 DNA reads TGCAGCGCCAGAAGCCGGGACAGACACTCTGGGGCCAACGTCCTGACTTTC.

In its sample, this clonotype was seen a few times. The J gene is TRBJ1-5, the V gene TRBV20-1; the D gene is possibly TRBD1 (6 bases). Germline loops: CDR1 DFQATT, CDR2 SNEGSKA (reference sequence). V was shortened by 3 bases and J by 0 bases, with 18 bases between the two germline ends. This CDR3 spans 17 amino acids. The CDR3 sequence is CSARPGHWGASNQPQHF. In DNA, the CDR3 is TGCAGTGCTAGGCCCGGACACTGGGGGGCTAGCAATCAGCCCCAGCATTTT.

The V call is TRBV6-5, the J call TRBJ2-1, with D perhaps assigned TRBD1 or TRBD2 (5 bases each). V dropped 2 bases and J dropped 9 bases, with 26 bases sitting between them. Germline values: CDR1 MNHEY, CDR2 SVGAGI. The CDR3 extends over 18 amino acids. CDR3 coding DNA: TGTGCCAGCAGTTACCCGCCAGGGAGTGTCGGTGTCGGGACTGAGCAGTTCTTC. Translation gives CASSYPPGSVGVGTEQFF.

This rearrangement joins TRBV15 to TRBJ2-7; D may match TRBD1 or TRBD2 (5 bases each). The CDR3 runs to 17 residues. V gave up 0 bases and J gave up 0 bases, with 15 bases separating them. Germline V gene lookup returns CDR1 LNHNV and CDR2 YYDKDF (reference sequence). CDR3 nucleotide sequence: TGTGCCACCAGCAGAGATGCGTGGGGTGGGGGCTCCTACGAGCAGTACTTC. It yields the protein CATSRDAWGGGSYEQYF.

Many counts were recorded for this clonotype. The V gene is TRBV2, the J gene TRBJ1-1; D call uncertain. The germline V gene encodes CDR1 SNHLY and CDR2 FYNNEI. Trimming left V 6 bases short and J 5 bases short, with 10 bases between. The CDR3 totals 12 residues. The CDR3 DNA reads TGTGCCAGCAGAGTTTACGGGACTGAAGCTTTCTTT. Amino acid sequence: CASRVYGTEAFF.

This clonotype was detected only a few times. Mismatch with germline at one junction end may stem from a read error. V gene TRBV7-7 combines with J gene TRBJ2-5, with 7 bases that match TRBD1. The germline V gene encodes CDR1 SSHAT and CDR2 FNYEAQ (reference sequence). The CDR3 runs to 15 residues. CDR3 DNA: TGTGCTAGCAGCCACAGACAGGGACAGTCGGGGACCCAGTACTTC. This sequence encodes CASSHRQGQSGTQYF.

This clonotype has a count of ten or more. J is TRBJ2-7 and V is TRBV11-2; the D gene is possibly TRBD2 (7 bases). V shed 4 bases and J shed 2 bases, with 15 bases lying between them. The CDR3 runs 15 residues. The germline gives CDR1 SGHAT, CDR2 FQNNGV. The CDR3 nucleotides are TGTGCCAGCAGCTGGGAGGGGCAGGGGCCCTACGAGCAGTACTTC. Translation gives CASSWEGQGPYEQYF.

The chain links TRBV14 to TRBJ2-5; 9 bases are shared with TRBD1. The V and J ends lost 4 bases and 4 bases, in that order; junction bases with no gene match: 4. The germline V gene encodes CDR1 SGHDN and CDR2 FVKESK. The length of the CDR3 is 14 residues. The CDR3 nucleotides are TGTGCCAGCAGCCGATGGACAGGGGCAGAGACCCAGTACTTC. Translation gives CASSRWTGAETQYF.

This clonotype was detected many times. This chain joins TRBV6-5 and TRBJ1-5; D call uncertain. There are 13 residues in the CDR3. The V gene lost 2 bases and the J gene lost 2 bases, with 4 bases spanning the gap. Germline CDR1 MNHEY, CDR2 SVGAGI. This CDR3 reads CASSYKGNQPQHF. CDR3 sequence (DNA): TGTGCCAGCAGTTACAAGGGCAATCAGCCCCAGCATTTT.

The chain has TRBV7-8 and TRBJ1-2; the D gene is possibly TRBD1 (5 bases). This CDR3 comprises 15 residues. Germline CDR1 SGHVS, CDR2 FQNEAQ. Between the trimmed V and J ends, which lost 6 bases and 4 bases, there was a span of 18 bases. The CDR3: CASRPGRGLGYGYTF. As DNA, the CDR3 is TGTGCCAGCAGACCAGGGAGGGGCTTGGGCTATGGCTACACCTTC.

Only one count was recorded for this clonotype. The chain couples TRBV4-1 to TRBJ1-6; 7 nucleotides match TRBD1. CDR3 length: 15 amino acids. Germline V gene sequence: CDR1 MGHRA, CDR2 YSYEKL. V lost 4 bases to trimming and J lost 10 bases; unmatched junction nucleotides: 10. DNA of the CDR3: TGCGCCAGCAGCCGTATACAGGGGTGGGGATCACCCCTCCACTTT. It specifies CASSRIQGWGSPLHF.

The V gene is TRBV12-3 or TRBV12-4, the J gene TRBJ2-6; D is ambiguous. The length of the CDR3 is 13 residues. V lost 7 bases, J lost 4 bases, and 8 bases lay in between. CDR3 coding DNA: TGTGCCAGCATCTTGAGGGGGGCCAACGTCCTGACTTTC. This sequence encodes CASILRGANVLTF.

This clonotype was seen more than once but under ten times. The chain combines TRBV19 with TRBJ2-1; 11 bases line up with TRBD2. Germline lookup yields CDR1 LNHDA and CDR2 SQIVND (reference sequence). After removal of 1 base from V and 4 bases from J, the junction contained 0 bases not matched to a gene. This CDR3 is 15 amino acids long. This CDR3 is CASSIGLAGYNEQFF. The DNA for the CDR3 is TGTGCCAGTAGTATAGGACTAGCGGGGTACAATGAGCAGTTCTTC.

This clonotype counts as medium-sized. The gene calls are TRBV7-9 and TRBJ1-2; D is unresolved. The germline gives CDR1 SEHNR, CDR2 FQNEAQ (reference sequence). V lost 8 bases, J lost 6 bases, and 19 bases lay in between. The CDR3 length is 14 residues. CDR3 coding DNA: TGTGCCAGCTCATCAGACGGGGATAGGCATGGCTACACCTTC. It specifies CASSSDGDRHGYTF.

V usage is TRBV27 and J usage is TRBJ2-7; D not certain. V was trimmed by 5 bases and J by 4 bases, leaving 15 bases between them. The CDR3 extends over 14 amino acids. Germline CDR1 and CDR2: MNHEY and SMNVEV (reference sequence). In DNA form, the CDR3 reads TGTGCCAGCAGTCCCTTCGTCGGTGAGTACGAGCAGTACTTC. This gives the protein CASSPFVGEYEQYF.

The sample holds a few counts of this clonotype. The chain links TRBV12-3 or TRBV12-4 to TRBJ1-1; the match to TRBD1 covers 10 bases. The CDR3 is made up of 13 amino acids. The ends lost 5 bases at V and 5 bases at J; junction bases unmatched: 2. The CDR3 DNA reads TGTGCCAGCAGTCAGGGACAGGGGACTGAAGCTTTCTTT. Translation: CASSQGQGTEAFF.

This chain links TRBV23-1 with TRBJ1-6; D is unresolved. TRBV23-1 is assigned to the ORF class and has an uncertain function. V was clipped by 0 bases and J by 0 bases, with 9 bases between them. The CDR3 consists of 17 residues. The CDR3: CASSQSRHSSYNSPLHF. CDR3 in DNA: TGCGCCAGCAGTCAATCACGGCATAGCTCCTATAATTCACCCCTCCACTTT.

This clonotype was seen at least ten times. The V call is TRBV7-8, the J call TRBJ1-2; TRBD1 matches at 8 bases. V shed 4 bases, J shed 8 bases, and the junction held 12 bases outside the gene matches. The CDR3 consists of 15 residues. Germline V gene lookup returns CDR1 SGHVS and CDR2 FQNEAQ. CDR3: CASSSSGQGDRGYTF. CDR3 nucleotide sequence: TGTGCCAGCAGCTCCTCAGGACAGGGAGACCGCGGCTACACCTTC. Supplemented by reference TRBV7-8 and TRBJ1-2, the full variable domain reads GAGVSQSPRYKVAKRGQDVALRCDPISGHVSLFWYQQALGQGPEFLTYFQNEAQLDKSGLPSDRFFAERPEGSVSTLKIQRTQQEDSAVYLCASSSSGQGDRGYTFGSGTRLTVV.